What follows describes a single TCR beta chain. Its antigen is as yet unknown. Isolation of total RNA was performed on whole blood, with no prior T cell sorting. Amplification of TCRalpha and TCRbeta cDNA involved two nested PCRs that ran for approximately 16 and 10 cycles. Reanalyzing the 5' RACE reads, TCRdb keeps one entry per CDR3 protein, without DNA. The record lists around 380,000 distinct CDR3 sequences, of which the ten most abundant hold 2% to 3%. This entry is derived from a study of monozygotic twins with inflammatory bowel disease. Study-wide points: Cells of different T cell subtypes could not be told apart. Evidence failed to back one strong IBD-linked signal or clonotype.

Germline V CDR1 and CDR2: WSHSY, SAAADI. The CDR3 has 14 amino acids. The source is a human donor with ulcerative colitis or Crohn's disease, or a healthy co-twin of an affected twin (not recorded which). Sequences were obtained from blood. V usage is TRBV10-2 and J usage is TRBJ2-1; TCRdb's D gene call, TRBD1, goes unchecked for lack of DNA. CDR3 protein: CASKGGDLYNEQFF.